This entry is about one T cell receptor beta chain. Its antigen is currently unknown. One entry per CDR3 protein results from TCRdb running MiXCR on the reads. Of 110,000 to 150,000 distinct CDR3 sequences in the sample, 25% to 35% are singletons; the top ten hold 45% to 55%. The data originate from a study of T cell repertoires in cytomegalovirus infection. Study overall: Public signatures in TCR beta pointed to CMV infection and matching HLA type.

Study observations and caveats: CMV-specific TCR beta clonotypes restricted by HLA-C were the ones dominating the ex vivo response.

The CDR3 runs 15 residues. The V and J ends lost 4 bases and 6 bases, in that order; junction bases with no gene match: 9. CDR1 and CDR2 (germline): SNHLY, FYNNEI. V and J are TRBV2 and TRBJ1-5; the match to TRBD1 covers 7 bases. The receptor was isolated from a human donor in good health (CMV status not recorded). Some clones in this sample may be carry-over from other donors' samples. Sequenced here: CD8+ T cells from cultured PBMCs, sampled from culture after CMV antigen stimulation. CDR3 sequence (DNA): TGTGCCAGCAGTGCCGGGACAGTAGAGGGTCAGCCCCAGCATTTT. Protein: CASSAGTVEGQPQHF.